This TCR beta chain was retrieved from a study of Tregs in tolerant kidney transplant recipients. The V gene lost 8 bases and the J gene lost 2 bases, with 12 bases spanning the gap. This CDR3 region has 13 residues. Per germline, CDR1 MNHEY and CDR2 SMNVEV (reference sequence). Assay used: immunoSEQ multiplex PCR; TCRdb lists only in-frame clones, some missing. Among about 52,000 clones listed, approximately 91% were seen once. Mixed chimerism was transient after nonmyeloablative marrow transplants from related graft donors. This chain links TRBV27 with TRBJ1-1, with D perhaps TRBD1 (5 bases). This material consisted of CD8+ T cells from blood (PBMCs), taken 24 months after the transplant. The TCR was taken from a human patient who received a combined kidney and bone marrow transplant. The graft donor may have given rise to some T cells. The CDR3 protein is CASSTAPNTEAFF. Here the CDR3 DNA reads TGTGCCAGCTCGACAGCACCCAACACTGAAGCTTTCTTT.